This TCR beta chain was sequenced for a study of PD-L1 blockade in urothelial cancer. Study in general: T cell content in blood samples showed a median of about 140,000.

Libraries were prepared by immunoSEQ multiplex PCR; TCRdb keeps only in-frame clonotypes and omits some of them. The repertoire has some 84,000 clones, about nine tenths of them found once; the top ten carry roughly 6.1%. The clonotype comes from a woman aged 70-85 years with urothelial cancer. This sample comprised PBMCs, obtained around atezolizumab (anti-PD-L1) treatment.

The CDR3 loop is CASSENLGREGPQHF. The CDR3 DNA sequence: TGTGCCAGCAGTGAAAATCTAGGGCGGGAGGGTCCCCAGCATTTT. The chain combines TRBV6-1 with TRBJ1-5, with D unclear. The germline gives CDR1 MNHNS, CDR2 SASEGT. Trimming stripped 2 bases from V and 10 bases from J, with 18 bases between. The CDR3 has 15 residues.